This T cell receptor beta chain was identified in a study of blood T cell repertoires in COVID-19 (dated by TCRdb to 2018 to 2021). The study in broad terms: The collaborator samples originated in the United States, Italy and Spain and spanned the acute and convalescent phases of COVID-19. Subjects who had been exposed to COVID-19, were actively infected with it, or had recovered from it provided the deeply sampled blood TCRbeta repertoires that made up the dataset. The repertoires were released in a freely available public database meant as a resource for research on the immune response to SARS-CoV-2. The prospective study material was composed of cDNA or gDNA derived from T cells, B-cell-depleted T cells, or PBMCs. The sample metadata nearly always contained a de-identified subject ID, COVID-19 status, age in years and sex. Where available, HLA class I and class II types were obtained from metadata supplied by the sample provider rather than from assay-based typing. The samples were drawn from the first 160 participants of the ongoing ImmuneRACE study and from roughly 1,300 subjects provided by 6 global collaborators. What the authors observed across the whole study: Clinical and demographic metadata were provided uncurated, with the amount varying by source and participant.

V and J are truncated by 3 bases and 1 base respectively, leaving an intervening sequence of 9 bases. From the cysteine up to the phenylalanine, the CDR3 has a length of 14 residues. Only the CDR3 portion is preserved as DNA: 42 bases, with reading frame beginning at the first base. As encoded in the germline V gene, CDR1 is MNHNS while CDR2 is SASEGT. Only one count was recorded for this clone. Its target antigen remains unknown. No base qualities exist here, and no much larger clone lies one base off it. The immunoSEQ Assay, a bias-controlled multiplex PCR, was used to amplify TCRbeta CDR3 regions from genomic DNA. The authors processed their data as follows. Nucleated cell counts per sample were estimated from amplification of reference gene primers within the assay. Sequence reads were collapsed and filtered to measure the absolute abundance of every unique TCRbeta CDR3 rearrangement. For each sample, productive Simpson clonality was calculated as the square root of Simpson's diversity index across productive rearrangements. What TCRdb holds here is the immuneACCESS table cut down to in-frame rearrangements. Part of the clones is not present; checked against another copy, under half of the missing clones reflect an unresolved V gene, and the others are unexplained. That table supplies the V and J calls and clone size; D and trimming were determined from the DNA. The sample table contains over 10,000 clones; only one count was recorded for 65% to 90% of them. Jointly, the top ten make up 51% of the sample.

Whole blood was collected in K2EDTA tubes by collaborating institutions according to the institutions' own protocols. For TCRbeta analysis, collaborator samples were shipped as frozen whole blood, as isolated PBMCs, or as DNA extracted from either sample type. This sequence was found in a man of 80 years or more with acute or convalescent COVID-19. Sequenced input: peripheral blood. The V gene is TRBV6-1 and the J gene is TRBJ1-1; the D gene lacks a confident call. DNA sequence: TGTGCCAGCAGTGAGGTGACATCGAACACTGAAGCTTTCTTT. Its protein is CASSEVTSNTEAFF.